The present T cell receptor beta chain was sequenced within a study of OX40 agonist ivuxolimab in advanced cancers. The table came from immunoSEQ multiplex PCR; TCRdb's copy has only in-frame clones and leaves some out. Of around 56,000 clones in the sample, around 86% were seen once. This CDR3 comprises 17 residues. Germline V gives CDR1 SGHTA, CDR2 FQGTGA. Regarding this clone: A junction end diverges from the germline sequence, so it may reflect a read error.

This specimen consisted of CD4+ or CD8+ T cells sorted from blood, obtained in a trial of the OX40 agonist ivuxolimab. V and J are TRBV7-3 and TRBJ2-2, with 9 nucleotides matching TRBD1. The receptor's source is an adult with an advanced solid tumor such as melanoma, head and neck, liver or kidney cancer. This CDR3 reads CASSQESGQGSGGELFF. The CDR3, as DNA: TGCGCCAGCAGCCAAGAATCCGGACAGGGGTCTGGCGGGGAGCTGTTTTTT.